Detailed here is one T cell receptor (beta chain). The repertoire was sequenced with immunoSEQ multiplex PCR; TCRdb's copy has only in-frame clones and lacks some. In the table there are fewer than 60,000 clones, 82% of which are singletons. The data derive from a study of identifying expanded T cells in peripheral blood. Losses at the gene ends were 0 bases for V and 0 bases for J; bases not matched to a gene: 7. Germline V gene sequence: CDR1 SEHNR, CDR2 FQNEAQ (reference sequence). This CDR3 has 18 residues. The origin of this receptor is a person aged 18-70 years in good health. V gene TRBV7-9 combines with J gene TRBJ2-7, with 11 nucleotides matching TRBD2. Material: blood. CDR3 protein: CASSLAGSSGRSSYEQYF. The CDR3, as DNA: TGTGCCAGCAGCTTAGCAGGGTCTAGCGGGAGGAGCTCCTACGAGCAGTACTTC.